Listed here are 10 T cell receptor beta chains from one sample, sequenced in a study of identical twins. MiXCR, applied by TCRdb to the 5' RACE reads, yields one record per CDR3 protein. Here the sample spans approximately 1.8 million distinct CDR3 sequences, under 35% being singletons. The sequencing sample was made of cord blood. These receptors all come from a newborn girl in good health.

This chain joins TRBV9 and TRBJ2-1; 12 positions agree with TRBD2. This CDR3 has 16 residues. V shed 3 bases and J 9 bases; nucleotides not matched to a gene: 10. Germline CDR1 reads SGDLS; CDR2 reads YYNGEE. The CDR3 DNA reads TGTGCCAGCAGCGCCTGGACTAGCGGGAATTGGGGTGAGCAGTTCTTC. Protein product: CASSAWTSGNWGEQFF.

The chain has TRBV20-1 and TRBJ2-3; D not certain. CDR3 length: 11 amino acids. The V end was cut by 7 bases, the J end by 6 bases, with 11 bases between. The V gene's germline CDR1 is DFQATT and CDR2 SNEGSKA (reference sequence). CDR3 sequence: CSVSSLDTQYF. The CDR3 DNA sequence: TGCAGTGTCTCTAGTCTGGATACGCAGTATTTT.

This clonotype was found a few times. The V gene is TRBV5-1, the J gene TRBJ2-1; D gene ambiguous. Trimming removed 0 bases from V and 6 bases from J, with 10 bases in between. The germline CDR1 and CDR2 sequences are SGHRS and YFSETQ. The length of the CDR3 is 14 residues. The CDR3 nucleotides are TGCGCCAGCAGCTTGGCCGAATCCCCCAATGAGCAGTTCTTC. Translated: CASSLAESPNEQFF. Together with reference TRBV5-1 and TRBJ2-1, the CDR3 gives the full variable domain: KAGVTQTPRYLIKTRGQQVTLSCSPISGHRSVSWYQQTPGQGLQFLFEYFSETQRNKGNFPGRFSGRQFSNSRSEMNVSTLELGDSALYLCASSLAESPNEQFFGPGTRLTVL.

This chain connects TRBV7-8 to TRBJ2-1; 7 bases are a match to TRBD1. The germline V gene encodes CDR1 SGHVS and CDR2 FQNEAQ. The CDR3 is made up of 17 amino acids. The trim removed 5 bases at V and 4 bases at J, leaving 14 bases unmatched. The CDR3 nucleotides read TGTGCCAGCAGCCGCCCGCGCGAACAGGGGCCTTACAATGAGCAGTTCTTC. Translating gives CASSRPREQGPYNEQFF.

The V gene is TRBV20-1, the J gene TRBJ2-3, with 10 bases that match TRBD2. J gave up 8 bases and V 8 bases, and 13 bases lay outside the gene matches. The length of the CDR3 is 14 residues. The V gene's germline CDR1 is DFQATT and CDR2 SNEGSKA (reference sequence). In DNA form, the CDR3 reads TGCAGTCACTCCTCGGGGACTAGCGCTAGTACGCAGTATTTT. Translation gives CSHSSGTSASTQYF.

This chain connects TRBV7-8 to TRBJ2-1, with D hard to call. The length of the CDR3 is 13 residues. The germline CDR1 and CDR2 sequences are SGHVS and FQNEAQ. Trimming removed 5 bases at V and 5 bases at J, with 10 bases between. The CDR3 reads CASSLRPHNEQFF. Written as DNA, the CDR3 is TGTGCCAGCAGCCTCAGGCCCCACAATGAGCAGTTCTTC.

The DNA of the CDR3 is TGCAGCGTTGACGGGCGGAGGACAGATACGCAGTATTTT. Amino acid sequence: CSVDGRRTDTQYF. The V and J genes are TRBV29-1 and TRBJ2-3, with D perhaps TRBD2 (5 bases). Germline V gene data show CDR1 as SQVTM and CDR2 as ANQGSEA. The CDR3 totals 13 residues. The ends were cut back, 3 bases at V and 3 bases at J, with 10 bases in the middle.

For this clonotype: One end of the junction varies from germline; a read error may be responsible. The V call is TRBV6-6, the J call TRBJ2-1; D not certain. This CDR3 has 11 residues. Looked up from germline, CDR1 is MNHNY and CDR2 is SVGAGI (reference sequence). CDR3 amino acids: CSSSFQNEQFF. The CDR3 DNA is TGTTCCAGCAGTTTTCAGAATGAGCAGTTCTTC.

The table lists this clonotype with a few counts. The chain has TRBV20-1 and TRBJ2-7; 8 bases map to TRBD1. The CDR3 contains 14 residues. Germline lookup yields CDR1 DFQATT and CDR2 SNEGSKA (reference sequence). The V gene end was trimmed by 1 base and the J gene end by 4 bases; junction bases not matched to a gene: 6. CDR3 nucleotides: TGCAGTGCTAGAGCAGGGGGCTTTGGGTACGAGCAGTACTTC. Translating gives CSARAGGFGYEQYF.

The gene calls are TRBV5-1 and TRBJ1-6, with D unclear. Germline V gene data show CDR1 as SGHRS and CDR2 as YFSETQ. The V end was cut by 0 bases, the J end by 5 bases, with 9 bases between. CDR3 length: 15 residues. CDR3 DNA: TGCGCCAGCAGCTTGGTTGGGCCCCATAATTCACCCCTCCACTTT. Protein product: CASSLVGPHNSPLHF.